The clone carrying this T cell receptor (beta chain) was found a few times. The antigen is not known. These data originate in a study of T cell repertoires in cytomegalovirus infection. About the research overall: Signatures in public TCR beta sequences pointed to both CMV infection and matching HLA type. The study's findings and limits: Across the ex vivo response, the dominant clonotypes were HLA-C-restricted CMV-specific TCR beta clonotypes.

V lost 8 bases and J lost 0, with 20 bases in between. Germline V gene data show CDR1 as SNHLY and CDR2 as FYNNEI. This CDR3 contains 17 residues. MiXCR was run by TCRdb on the reads, yielding one entry per CDR3 protein. In the table there are a few hundred thousand distinct CDR3 sequences, 22% of which are singletons. This clonotype originated in a human donor in good health (CMV status not recorded). Some clones in this sample may be carry-over from other donors' samples. The specimen was CD8+ T cells from PBMCs. The chain employs TRBV2 and TRBJ1-5; D is uncertain. CDR3 DNA sequence: TGTGCCAGCGCCTCCGTTACAGCCTCCTATAGCAATCAGCCCCAGCATTTT. This codes for CASASVTASYSNQPQHF.